This T cell receptor beta chain stems from a study of OX40 agonist ivuxolimab in advanced cancers. The ends were cut back, 3 bases at V and 8 bases at J, with 13 bases in the middle. The CDR3 extends over 13 amino acids. From germline, CDR1 is SNHLY and CDR2 FYNNEI. The method was immunoSEQ multiplex PCR; TCRdb's version includes in-frame clones alone and lacks a portion of them. The sample records approximately 70,000 clones, around 88% being singletons. The specimen comprised CD4+ or CD8+ T cells sorted from blood, sampled in a trial of the OX40 agonist ivuxolimab. The source of this sequence is an adult with an advanced solid tumor such as melanoma, head and neck, liver or kidney cancer. The rearrangement links TRBV2 to TRBJ1-2, with unresolved D. CDR3 amino acids: CASSDWVLGGYTF. DNA of the CDR3: TGTGCCAGCAGTGACTGGGTACTTGGAGGCTACACCTTC.